The 21 T cell receptor beta chains given below trace back to one sample, sequenced in a study of CD8 T cells in Susac syndrome. The RNA, roughly 0.45 to 1 ug, was put through reverse transcription using random hexamers. TCRdb analysed the immunoSEQ multiplex PCR reads with MiXCR anew, one entry per CDR3 protein. The sample has fewer than 150,000 distinct CDR3 sequences, about 93% seen once. What was sequenced was CD8+ T cells from PBMCs. These receptors originate from a human donor with multiple sclerosis.

The chain uses TRBV7-9 and TRBJ2-2; no clear D. This CDR3 is built from 12 residues. The germline V gene encodes CDR1 SEHNR and CDR2 FQNEAQ (reference sequence). V was cut by 4 bases and J by 7 bases, with 7 bases left in between. CDR3 coding DNA: TGTGCCAGCAGCTCAGGAAGCGGGGAGCTGTTTTTT. Its translation is CASSSGSGELFF.

This sequence joins TRBV2 and TRBJ2-7; D gene ambiguous. This CDR3 has 13 residues. The ends were cut back, 6 bases at V and 3 bases at J, with 12 bases in the middle. Germline CDR1 and CDR2: SNHLY and FYNNEI. The CDR3 sequence is CASRASADYEQYF. In nucleotides, the CDR3 is TGTGCCAGCAGGGCCTCGGCAGACTACGAGCAGTACTTC.

The chain links TRBV6-2 or TRBV6-3 to TRBJ1-1; TRBD1 might be the D (6 bases). The CDR3 runs to 10 residues. CDR1 is MNHEY and CDR2 is SVGEGT in the germline V gene. V was shortened by 11 bases and J by 6 bases, with 10 bases between the two germline ends. CDR3 in amino acids: CAGKGAEAFF. CDR3 coding DNA: TGTGCCGGCAAGGGGGCTGAAGCTTTCTTT.

The rearrangement uses TRBV28 and TRBJ2-5; 9 positions match TRBD1. V dropped 6 bases and J dropped 7; count of bases not matched to a gene: 9. Per the germline V gene, CDR1 is MDHEN and CDR2 is SYDVKM. There are 14 residues in the CDR3. CDR3 residues: CASSMDRGGVTQYF. As DNA, the CDR3 is TGTGCCAGCAGCATGGACAGGGGAGGGGTGACCCAGTACTTC.

This chain joins TRBV29-1 and TRBJ2-5; D is perhaps TRBD2 (6 bases). V lost 5 bases and J 3 bases, leaving 13 bases between the germline ends. Germline V gene sequence: CDR1 SQVTM, CDR2 ANQGSEA. The CDR3 contains 13 residues. CDR3: CSVSSVNKETQYF. In DNA form, the CDR3 reads TGCAGCGTTTCTAGCGTGAATAAAGAGACCCAGTACTTC. The full variable domain, its missing parts supplied by reference TRBV29-1 and TRBJ2-5, is SAVISQKPSRDICQRGTSLTIQCQVDSQVTMMFWYRQQPGQSLTLIATANQGSEATYESGFVIDKFPISRPNLTFSTLTVSNMSPEDSSIYLCSVSSVNKETQYFGPGTRLLVL.

V gene TRBV9 combines with J gene TRBJ2-7; maybe TRBD1 (5 bases). With 0 bases removed from V and 0 bases from J, the gap between germline ends came to 10 bases. The CDR3 totals 15 residues. CDR1 and CDR2 from the germline V gene are SGDLS and YYNGEE. The CDR3 nucleotides are TGTGCCAGCAGCGTAGGGGCAGGGTCCTCCTACGAGCAGTACTTC. Protein sequence: CASSVGAGSSYEQYF.

The chain recombines TRBV28 with TRBJ2-2; perhaps TRBD2 as D (6 bases). The V gene lost 2 bases and the J gene lost 5 bases, with 12 bases spanning the gap. This CDR3 region has 15 residues. Germline V CDR1 and CDR2: MDHEN, SYDVKM. CDR3 DNA sequence: TGTGCCAGCAGTTTAGCGGAGGCGGGGACCGGGGAGCTGTTTTTT. Translation gives CASSLAEAGTGELFF. Drawing the rest from reference TRBV28 and TRBJ2-2, the complete variable domain is DVKVTQSSRYLVKRTGEKVFLECVQDMDHENMFWYRQDPGLGLRLIYFSYDVKMKEKGDIPEGYSVSREKKERFSLILESASTNQTSMYLCASSLAEAGTGELFFGEGSRLTVL.

The chain carries TRBV9 and TRBJ2-1; TRBD2 agrees at 7 bases. The CDR3 length is 14 residues. Germline CDR1 is SGDLS and CDR2 is YYNGEE. V lost 4 bases to trimming and J lost 6 bases; unmatched junction nucleotides: 7. The chain's CDR3 is CASSLAGWANEQFF. The DNA of the CDR3 is TGTGCCAGCAGCTTAGCGGGTTGGGCCAATGAGCAGTTCTTC.

V is TRBV5-1 and J is TRBJ1-1; maybe TRBD1 (6 bases). This CDR3 is built from 13 residues. Trimming removed 0 bases at V and 5 bases at J, with 8 bases between. Germline V lookup: CDR1 SGHRS, CDR2 YFSETQ. The chain's CDR3 is CASSLVGATEAFF. The CDR3 nucleotides read TGCGCCAGCAGCTTGGTGGGGGCTACTGAAGCTTTCTTT.

The CDR3 region has the DNA TGTGCCAGCAGCATCGACAGGGCTAGCTCCTATAATTCACCCCTCCACTTT. It codes for CASSIDRASSYNSPLHF. V is TRBV9 and J is TRBJ1-6; TRBD1 matches 7 bases. J lost 0 bases, V lost 4 bases, and 7 bases had no gene match. This CDR3 is built from 17 residues. Germline V gives CDR1 SGDLS, CDR2 YYNGEE.

The CDR3: CATSTWDGPSSEQYF. In nucleotides, the CDR3 is TGTGCCACCAGCACCTGGGACGGCCCCAGCTCCGAGCAGTACTTC. The rearrangement uses TRBV15 and TRBJ2-7, with D possibly being TRBD1 or TRBD2 (5 bases each). The CDR3 contains 15 residues. Germline V lookup: CDR1 LNHNV, CDR2 YYDKDF (reference sequence). Deletions cut 4 bases from V and 6 bases from J, with 19 bases between.

The chain uses TRBV12-3 or TRBV12-4 and TRBJ2-5; 9 bases fit TRBD1. V was clipped by 6 bases and J by 3 bases; unmatched bases: 8. The CDR3 totals 15 residues. CDR3 sequence: CASSLRGDREETQYF. The CDR3 DNA reads TGTGCCAGCAGCCTCCGCGGGGACAGGGAAGAGACCCAGTACTTC.

J is TRBJ1-5 and V is TRBV27; D perhaps matches TRBD1 (5 bases). The CDR3 is 13 residues long. The germline V gene has CDR1 MNHEY and CDR2 SMNVEV (reference sequence). Trimming took off 6 bases at V and 6 bases at J, with 12 bases between the two ends. This chain's CDR3 is CASRGLGLQPQHF. CDR3 coding DNA: TGTGCCAGCAGGGGATTGGGGCTTCAGCCCCAGCATTTT.

V usage is TRBV3-1 and J usage is TRBJ2-7, with D possibly TRBD2 on 6 matching bases. Germline V gene sequence: CDR1 LGHDT, CDR2 YNNKEL (reference sequence). The V end lost 0 bases, the J end lost 6 bases, and 15 bases lay between the germline ends. CDR3 length: 15 residues. The CDR3: CASSQETAGPPEQYF. For the CDR3, the DNA is TGTGCCAGCAGCCAAGAGACGGCGGGACCCCCCGAGCAGTACTTC.

V and J are TRBV27 and TRBJ2-3, with no clear D. The CDR3 is 13 amino acids. The germline CDR1 and CDR2 sequences are MNHEY and SMNVEV (reference sequence). Trimming removed 2 bases from V and 2 bases from J, with 5 bases in between. CDR3 DNA: TGTGCCAGCAGTTTAGCTATCACAGATACGCAGTATTTT. This sequence encodes CASSLAITDTQYF.

The chain is built from TRBV25-1 and TRBJ1-4; D ambiguous. The CDR3 loop spans 15 amino acids. The V gene's germline CDR1 is MGHDK and CDR2 SYGVNS. The germline V and J ends were trimmed by 3 bases and 6 bases, with 14 bases remaining between them. DNA for the CDR3: TGTGCCAGCAGTGAGGGCTGGACGTGGGATGAAAAACTGTTTTTT. Protein sequence: CASSEGWTWDEKLFF.

The J gene is TRBJ1-1, the V gene TRBV6-6, with 8 bases fitting TRBD1. The CDR3 totals 14 residues. Germline CDR1 reads MNHNY; CDR2 reads SVGAGI (reference sequence). V was pared by 6 bases and J by 5 bases, with 8 bases of the junction left unmatched. Here the CDR3 DNA reads TGTGCCAGCAGCCCCCAGGGGGCGACGACTGAAGCTTTCTTT. Its translation is CASSPQGATTEAFF.

The chain employs TRBV30 and TRBJ1-1, with no clear D. Germline V gene sequence: CDR1 GTSNPN, CDR2 SVGIG (reference sequence). The CDR3 spans 10 residues. The V end was cut by 0 bases, the J end by 8 bases, with 4 bases between. The DNA of the CDR3 is TGTGCCTGGAGTGTGGGGGAAGCTTTCTTT. Amino acids: CAWSVGEAFF.

V and J are TRBV19 and TRBJ2-7; D unclear. With 4 bases removed from V and 0 bases from J, the gap between germline ends came to 7 bases. CDR1 LNHDA and CDR2 SQIVND come from the germline V gene (reference sequence). The CDR3 covers 13 residues. CDR3 in amino acids: CASSRKSSYEQYF. The CDR3 nucleotides read TGTGCCAGTAGTAGGAAGAGCTCCTACGAGCAGTACTTC.

V gene TRBV3-1 combines with J gene TRBJ2-7; 11 bases line up with TRBD2. The CDR3 loop spans 15 amino acids. From germline, CDR1 is LGHDT and CDR2 YNNKEL (reference sequence). Germline trimming cut 5 bases from V and 2 bases from J; bases unmatched to any gene: 5. The CDR3 here is CASSETSGETYEQYF. The CDR3 DNA follows: TGTGCCAGCAGCGAGACTAGCGGGGAAACCTACGAGCAGTACTTC.

The rearrangement joins TRBV7-9 to TRBJ1-1; D remains ambiguous. CDR1 SEHNR and CDR2 FQNEAQ come from the germline V gene (reference sequence). The CDR3 is 13 residues long. The germline V and J ends were trimmed by 7 bases and 1 base, with 10 bases remaining between them. The CDR3 loop is CASIAGGNTEAFF. The DNA for the CDR3 is TGTGCCAGCATCGCCGGTGGGAACACTGAAGCTTTCTTT.